This TCR beta chain was found in a study of blood T cell repertoires in COVID-19. Across the whole study: The United States, Italy and Spain provided the acute and convalescent COVID-19 samples.

Per the study methods: The assay estimated nucleated cells by amplifying reference gene primers. TCRdb's copy holds only in-frame clones and misses some; the assay was immunoSEQ multiplex PCR. V, J and clone size reflect that table, while D and trimming were determined from the DNA. The table shows roughly 400,000 clones, with roughly 88% occurring only once. V lost 2 bases and J lost 2, with 7 bases in between. Germline CDR1 MNHEY, CDR2 SVGEGT. The CDR3 runs 14 residues. This clone was detected once. The age range of participants was about 18 to 95 years, with residence in about two dozen US areas. Exposed participants came across a COVID-19 case within 2 weeks before study entry.

The clonotype originates from a young woman who had been exposed to COVID-19. J is TRBJ2-1 and V is TRBV6-2 or TRBV6-3; unclear D gene. The sample comprised PBMCs or T cells enriched from blood (not recorded which). This CDR3 reads CASSYQSTYNEQFF. CDR3 nucleotide sequence: TGTGCCAGCAGTTACCAATCTACCTACAATGAGCAGTTCTTC.